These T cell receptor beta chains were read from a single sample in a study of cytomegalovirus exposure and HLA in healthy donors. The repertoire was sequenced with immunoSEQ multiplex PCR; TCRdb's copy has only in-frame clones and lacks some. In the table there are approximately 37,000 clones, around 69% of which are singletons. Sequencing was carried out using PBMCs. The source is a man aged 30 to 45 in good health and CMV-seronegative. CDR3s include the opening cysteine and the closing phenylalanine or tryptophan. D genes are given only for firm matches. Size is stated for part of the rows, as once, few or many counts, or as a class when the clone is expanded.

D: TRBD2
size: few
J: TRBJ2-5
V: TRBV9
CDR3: CASSVGGTSKQETQYF
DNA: TGTGCCAGCAGCGTAGGAGGGACTAGCAAACAAGAGACCCAGTACTTC

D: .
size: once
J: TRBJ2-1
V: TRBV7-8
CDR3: CASRVAVEQFF
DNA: TGTGCCAGCAGAGTAGCTGTTGAGCAGTTCTTC

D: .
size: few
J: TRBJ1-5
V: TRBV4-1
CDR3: CASSHNPGAGNQPQHF
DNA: TGCGCCAGCAGCCATAATCCAGGGGCGGGCAATCAGCCCCAGCATTTT

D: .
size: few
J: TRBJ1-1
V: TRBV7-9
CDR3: CASSLGEGFTEAFF
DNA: TGTGCCAGCAGCTTAGGGGAGGGTTTCACTGAAGCTTTCTTT

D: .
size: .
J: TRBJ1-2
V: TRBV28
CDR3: CATRQENYGYTF
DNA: TGTGCCACCCGACAGGAGAACTATGGCTACACCTTC

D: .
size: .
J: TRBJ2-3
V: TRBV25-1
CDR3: CASSEGRLSTDTQYF
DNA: TGTGCCAGCAGTGAAGGTAGACTTAGCACAGATACGCAGTATTTT

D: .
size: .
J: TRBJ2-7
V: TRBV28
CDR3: CASSFMASPYSYEQYF
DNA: TGTGCCAGCAGTTTTATGGCTAGTCCCTACTCCTACGAGCAGTACTTC

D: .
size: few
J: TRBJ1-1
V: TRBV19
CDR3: CASSRTGGDTEAFF
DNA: TGTGCCAGTAGTAGGACGGGGGGAGACACTGAAGCTTTCTTT

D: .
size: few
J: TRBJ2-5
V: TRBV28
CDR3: CASSFGNKYQETQYF
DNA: TGTGCCAGCAGTTTCGGGAACAAGTACCAAGAGACCCAGTACTTC

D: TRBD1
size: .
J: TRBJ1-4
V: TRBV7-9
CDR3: CASTQAAGGEKLFF
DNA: TGTGCCAGCACCCAGGCGGCAGGGGGAGAAAAACTGTTTTTT

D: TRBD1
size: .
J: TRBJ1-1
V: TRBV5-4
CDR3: CASSRGQGGTEAFF
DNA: TGTGCCAGCAGCCGAGGACAGGGTGGCACTGAAGCTTTCTTT

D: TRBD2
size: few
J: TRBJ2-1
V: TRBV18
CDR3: CASSPPGTRILNEQFF
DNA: TGTGCCAGCTCACCTCCCGGGACTAGGATTCTCAATGAGCAGTTCTTC

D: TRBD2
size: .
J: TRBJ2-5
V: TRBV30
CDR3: CAWSLPGLAGGVPEETQYF
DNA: TGTGCCTGGAGTCTTCCGGGACTAGCGGGAGGGGTGCCCGAAGAGACCCAGTACTTC

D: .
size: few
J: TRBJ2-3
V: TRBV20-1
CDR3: CSAREVPAQYF
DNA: TGCAGTGCTAGAGAGGTCCCAGCGCAGTATTTT

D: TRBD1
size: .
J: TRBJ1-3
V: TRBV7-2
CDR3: CASSSRQGTSGNTIYF
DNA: TGTGCCAGCAGCTCCCGACAGGGGACCTCTGGAAACACCATATATTTT

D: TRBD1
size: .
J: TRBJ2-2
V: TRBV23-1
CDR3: CASSRGTEPPNTGELFF
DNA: TGCGCCAGCAGTCGAGGGACAGAACCTCCGAACACCGGGGAGCTGTTTTTT

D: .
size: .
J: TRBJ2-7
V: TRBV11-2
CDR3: CASSLQPHEQYF
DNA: TGTGCCAGCAGCCTCCAACCCCACGAGCAGTACTTC

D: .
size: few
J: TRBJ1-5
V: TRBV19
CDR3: CASSIRGVQPQHF
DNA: TGTGCCAGTAGTATTCGAGGAGTTCAGCCCCAGCATTTT

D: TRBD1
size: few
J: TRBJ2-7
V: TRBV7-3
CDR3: CASSFGQGDYEQYF
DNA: TGTGCCAGCAGCTTTGGACAGGGGGACTACGAGCAGTACTTC

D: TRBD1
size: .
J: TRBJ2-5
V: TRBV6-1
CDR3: CASSEMGQARETQYF
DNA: TGTGCCAGCAGTGAAATGGGACAGGCTAGGGAGACCCAGTACTTC

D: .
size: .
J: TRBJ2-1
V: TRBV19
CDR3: CASSAGSWGVKQYNEQFF
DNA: TGTGCCAGTAGTGCGGGATCATGGGGGGTCAAACAGTACAATGAGCAGTTCTTC

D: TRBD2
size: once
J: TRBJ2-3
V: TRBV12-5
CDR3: CASGLGLAGNTDTQYF
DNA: TGTGCTAGTGGTCTAGGCCTAGCGGGGAACACAGATACGCAGTATTTT

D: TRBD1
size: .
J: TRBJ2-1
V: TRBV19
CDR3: CASSLPGGRQFF
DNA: TGTGCCAGTAGTCTCCCAGGGGGCAGGCAGTTCTTC

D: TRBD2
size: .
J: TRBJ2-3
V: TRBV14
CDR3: CASSQFLAGDRTDTQYF
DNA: TGTGCCAGCAGCCAATTTCTAGCGGGGGATCGCACAGATACGCAGTATTTT

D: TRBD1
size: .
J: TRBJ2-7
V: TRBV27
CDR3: CASSLHWDRGRYEQYF
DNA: TGTGCCAGCAGTTTACATTGGGACAGGGGGCGGTACGAGCAGTACTTC

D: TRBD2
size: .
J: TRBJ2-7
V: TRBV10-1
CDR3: CASSRGLAVYEQYF
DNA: TGCGCCAGCAGCCGAGGACTAGCGGTCTACGAGCAGTACTTC

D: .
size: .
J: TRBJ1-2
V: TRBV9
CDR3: CASSVDQGYVNYGYTF
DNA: TGTGCCAGCAGCGTAGACCAGGGATATGTAAACTATGGCTACACCTTC

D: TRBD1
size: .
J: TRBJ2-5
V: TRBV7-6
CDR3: CASSFGQGDGETQYF
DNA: TGTGCCAGCAGCTTTGGACAGGGGGACGGAGAGACCCAGTACTTC

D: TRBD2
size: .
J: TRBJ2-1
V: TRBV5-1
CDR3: CASRLDFSGLADYNEQFF
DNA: TGCGCCAGCAGATTGGATTTCTCGGGACTAGCGGACTACAATGAGCAGTTCTTC

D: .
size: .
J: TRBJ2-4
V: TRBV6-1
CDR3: CASSELQWGVGYF
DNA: TGTGCCAGCAGTGAGTTACAGTGGGGCGTGGGGTACTTC